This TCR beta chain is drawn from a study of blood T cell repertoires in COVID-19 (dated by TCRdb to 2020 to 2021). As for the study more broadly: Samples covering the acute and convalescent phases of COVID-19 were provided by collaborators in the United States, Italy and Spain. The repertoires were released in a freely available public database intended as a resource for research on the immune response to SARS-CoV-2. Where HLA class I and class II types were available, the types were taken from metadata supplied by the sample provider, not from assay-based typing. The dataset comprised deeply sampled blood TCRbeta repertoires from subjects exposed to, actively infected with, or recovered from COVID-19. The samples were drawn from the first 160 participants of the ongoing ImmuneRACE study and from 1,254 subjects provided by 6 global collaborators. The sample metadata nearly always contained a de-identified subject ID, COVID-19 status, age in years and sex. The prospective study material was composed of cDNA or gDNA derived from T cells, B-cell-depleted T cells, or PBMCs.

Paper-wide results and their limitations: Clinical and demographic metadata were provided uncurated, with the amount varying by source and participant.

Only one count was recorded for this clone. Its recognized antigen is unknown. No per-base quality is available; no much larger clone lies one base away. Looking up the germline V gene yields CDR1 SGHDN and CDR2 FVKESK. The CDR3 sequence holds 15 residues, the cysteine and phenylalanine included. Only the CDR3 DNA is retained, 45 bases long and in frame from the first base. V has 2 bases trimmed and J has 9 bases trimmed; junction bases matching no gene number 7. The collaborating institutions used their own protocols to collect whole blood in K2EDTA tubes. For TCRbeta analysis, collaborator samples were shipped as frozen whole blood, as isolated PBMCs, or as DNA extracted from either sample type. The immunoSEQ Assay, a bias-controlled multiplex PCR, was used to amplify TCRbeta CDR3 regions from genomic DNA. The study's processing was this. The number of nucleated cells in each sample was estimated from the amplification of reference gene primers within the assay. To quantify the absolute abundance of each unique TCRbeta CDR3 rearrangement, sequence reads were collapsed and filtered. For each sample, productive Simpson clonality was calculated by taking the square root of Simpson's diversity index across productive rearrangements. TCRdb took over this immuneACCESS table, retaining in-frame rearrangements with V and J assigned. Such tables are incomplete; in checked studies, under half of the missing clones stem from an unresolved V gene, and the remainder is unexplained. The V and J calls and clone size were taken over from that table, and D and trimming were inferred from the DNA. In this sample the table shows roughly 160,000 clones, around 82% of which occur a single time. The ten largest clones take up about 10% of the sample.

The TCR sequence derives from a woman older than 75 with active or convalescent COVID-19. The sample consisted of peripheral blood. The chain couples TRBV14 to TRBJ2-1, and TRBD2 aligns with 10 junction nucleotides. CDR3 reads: CASSQWLAGVGEQFF. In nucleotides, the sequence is TGTGCCAGCAGCCAATGGCTAGCGGGAGTAGGTGAGCAGTTCTTC.